A selection of T cell receptor beta chains follows, all from one sample in a study of cytomegalovirus exposure and HLA in healthy donors. Profiled with immunoSEQ multiplex PCR; TCRdb holds only in-frame clones, not every one. The sample consists of roughly 140,000 clones, 75% to 80% of them appearing once. Sequencing input: PBMCs. These receptors all stem from a woman in her forties or fifties in good health and CMV-seronegative. CDR3s include the opening cysteine and the closing phenylalanine or tryptophan. A D gene is named only where the DNA matches it firmly. Rows may omit the clone size; those that give it use once, few, many or a size class.

length	J	D	size	V	CDR3	DNA
14	TRBJ1-2	TRBD1	medium-sized	TRBV5-1	CASSAQGFGYGYTF	TGCGCCAGCAGCGCACAGGGGTTTGGCTATGGCTACACCTTC
12	TRBJ1-1	-	-	TRBV5-5	CASSLRLTEAFF	TGTGCCAGCAGCTTGAGACTAACTGAAGCTTTCTTT
15	TRBJ1-4	-	-	TRBV4-1	CASSRLGGVNEKLFF	TGCGCCAGCAGCCGTTTAGGGGGAGTAAATGAAAAACTGTTTTTT
15	TRBJ2-1	TRBD1	-	TRBV7-8	CASSLLAGGMNEQFF	TGTGCCAGCAGCTTATTGGCAGGGGGCATGAATGAGCAGTTCTTC
13	TRBJ1-6	-	-	TRBV5-4	CASSSNSGSPLHF	TGTGCCAGCAGCTCTAACTCGGGGTCACCCCTCCACTTT
12	TRBJ1-2	-	-	TRBV28	CASSLQGYGYTF	TGTGCCAGCAGTTTACAGGGCTATGGCTACACCTTC
15	TRBJ1-5	-	-	TRBV2	CASSDPTDSNQPQHF	TGTGCCAGCAGCGATCCGACAGATAGCAATCAGCCCCAGCATTTT
15	TRBJ1-1	TRBD1	-	TRBV5-1	CASELWDSMNTEAFF	TGCGCCAGCGAATTATGGGACAGCATGAACACTGAAGCTTTCTTT
12	TRBJ1-2	-	once	TRBV7-9	CASSLVSGGYTF	TGTGCCAGCAGCTTAGTTTCCGGGGGCTACACCTTC
16	TRBJ1-5	TRBD1	-	TRBV4-1	CASSPGQTGGGQPQHF	TGCGCCAGCAGCCCCGGACAGACAGGGGGCGGTCAGCCCCAGCATTTT
15	TRBJ2-5	TRBD1	-	TRBV4-1	CASSQDKGAVETQYF	TGCGCCAGCAGCCAAGATAAGGGGGCGGTGGAGACCCAGTACTTC
12	TRBJ1-6	-	-	TRBV7-6	CASSLRNSPLHF	TGTGCCAGCAGCCTACGAAATTCACCCCTCCACTTT
15	TRBJ1-3	TRBD1	-	TRBV2	CASSYQGVSGNTIYF	TGTGCCAGCAGTTATCAGGGGGTCTCTGGAAACACCATATATTTT
14	TRBJ2-1	TRBD1	-	TRBV5-6	CASSFATGKNEQFF	TGTGCCAGCAGCTTCGCGACAGGGAAGAATGAGCAGTTCTTC
11	TRBJ2-5	-	-	TRBV5-1	CASSSQETQYF	TGCGCCAGCAGCTCACAAGAGACCCAGTACTTC
15	TRBJ2-1	TRBD2	-	TRBV7-7	CASSLAGTSDNEQFF	TGTGCTAGCAGCTTAGCCGGGACTAGCGACAATGAGCAGTTCTTC
14	TRBJ1-2	-	-	TRBV7-2	CASSLPGAAYGYTF	TGTGCCAGCAGCTTACCAGGGGCTGCGTATGGCTACACCTTC
14	TRBJ1-2	-	-	TRBV7-9	CASSFGREGYGYTF	TGTGCCAGCAGCTTCGGCAGGGAAGGGTATGGCTACACCTTC
15	TRBJ2-2	-	-	TRBV11-2	CASRTTGSYTGELFF	TGTGCCAGCAGGACCACAGGGAGTTACACCGGGGAGCTGTTTTTT
12	TRBJ1-2	TRBD1	-	TRBV6-5	CASTQQGYGYTF	TGTGCCAGCACCCAACAGGGGTATGGCTACACCTTC
15	TRBJ2-7	TRBD1	-	TRBV7-9	CASSLETGAPYEQYF	TGTGCCAGCAGCTTAGAGACAGGGGCTCCCTACGAGCAGTACTTC
15	TRBJ2-1	TRBD2	-	TRBV29-1	CSVEVSGGEYNEQFF	TGCAGCGTTGAAGTAAGCGGGGGGGAATACAATGAGCAGTTCTTC
14	TRBJ2-7	TRBD1	once	TRBV2	CASSETGGTYEQYF	TGTGCCAGCAGTGAAACAGGGGGCACTTACGAGCAGTACTTC
14	TRBJ1-2	TRBD1	-	TRBV6-1	CASRPTGGADGYTF	TGTGCCAGCAGGCCCACAGGGGGCGCAGATGGCTACACCTTC
14	TRBJ2-1	-	-	TRBV19	CASSLTRGRNEQFF	TGTGCCAGTAGCCTTACAAGGGGTCGGAATGAGCAGTTCTTC
15	TRBJ1-1	-	-	TRBV7-2	CASSLVGGVNTEAFF	TGTGCCAGCAGCTTAGTTGGAGGTGTGAACACTGAAGCTTTCTTT
14	TRBJ2-5	-	once	TRBV5-1	CASSTQGAEETQYF	TGCGCCAGCAGCACCCAAGGGGCAGAAGAGACCCAGTACTTC
13	TRBJ1-3	-	-	TRBV5-4	CASSDISGNTIYF	TGTGCCAGCAGCGACATCTCTGGAAACACCATATATTTT
16	TRBJ2-1	TRBD2	-	TRBV5-1	CASSWAGLAGGNEQFF	TGCGCCAGCAGCTGGGCGGGACTAGCGGGGGGCAATGAGCAGTTCTTC
15	TRBJ1-4	TRBD1	few	TRBV4-3	CASSHLQGGGEKLFF	TGCGCCAGCAGCCATCTGCAGGGGGGAGGTGAAAAACTGTTTTTT
16	TRBJ2-3	-	-	TRBV7-2	CASSLIAGPGGDTQYF	TGTGCCAGCAGCTTAATTGCGGGACCCGGAGGAGATACGCAGTATTTT
12	TRBJ2-5	-	-	TRBV4-1	CASSPRGKTQYF	TGCGCCAGCAGCCCCCGGGGAAAGACCCAGTACTTC
15	TRBJ1-1	TRBD1	-	TRBV2	CASSRAGQANTEAFF	TGTGCCAGCAGTCGGGCTGGACAGGCCAACACTGAAGCTTTCTTT
14	TRBJ1-1	TRBD1	-	TRBV15	CATSGTGGRAEAFF	TGTGCCACCAGCGGAACAGGGGGCAGGGCTGAAGCTTTCTTT
14	TRBJ1-4	-	once	TRBV6-5	CASSFRGVNEKLFF	TGTGCCAGCAGTTTTCGGGGGGTAAATGAAAAACTGTTTTTT
13	TRBJ1-5	TRBD1	few	TRBV5-5	CASSGTGGQPQHF	TGTGCCAGCAGCGGGACAGGGGGTCAGCCCCAGCATTTT
15	TRBJ2-7	-	-	TRBV5-1	CASSPLQGLSYEQYF	TGCGCCAGCAGCCCCCTGCAGGGATTATCCTACGAGCAGTACTTC
15	TRBJ1-4	-	-	TRBV2	CASRGIRVVDEKLFF	TGTGCCAGCAGAGGGATCAGGGTGGTGGATGAAAAACTGTTTTTT
14	TRBJ1-2	-	-	TRBV9	CASSVDEGNYGYTF	TGTGCCAGCAGCGTAGACGAGGGAAACTATGGCTACACCTTC
15	TRBJ1-5	-	-	TRBV19	CASRGDPGSNQPQHF	TGTGCCAGTAGAGGCGACCCGGGGAGCAATCAGCCCCAGCATTTT
12	TRBJ1-1	-	few	TRBV7-6	CASSPMNTEAFF	TGTGCCAGCAGCCCCATGAACACTGAAGCTTTCTTT
15	TRBJ1-1	-	-	TRBV2	CASIPARGVNTEAFF	TGTGCCAGCATTCCTGCCCGCGGAGTGAACACTGAAGCTTTCTTT
16	TRBJ2-6	-	-	TRBV5-4	CASSSQSPSGANVLTF	TGTGCCAGCAGCTCCCAATCCCCCTCTGGGGCCAACGTCCTGACTTTC
14	TRBJ1-1	-	-	TRBV10-1	CASSEWTHDSEAFF	TGCGCCAGCAGTGAGTGGACACACGACAGTGAAGCTTTCTTT